This T cell receptor beta chain originates from a study of T cells after yellow fever vaccination. Overall study results and limits: Within FACS-sorted repertoires, abundant clonotypes contaminating from the bulk population could be present. Clones that expanded after primary vaccination mostly reappeared after the booster (around 96% CD4, 70% to 90% CD8).

Germline CDR1 SGHVS, CDR2 FQNEAQ. Losses at the gene ends were 2 bases for V and 0 bases for J; bases not matched to a gene: 3. This CDR3 is built from 17 residues. Template-switching 5'RACE yielded the TCR cDNA; a universal primer site and UMIs were added in the process. From the 5' RACE reads, TCRdb called clonotypes with MiXCR, one entry per CDR3 protein. The sample consists of 250,000 to 350,000 distinct CDR3 sequences, around 4.5% of them appearing once. Regarding this clonotype: The antigen is undetermined.

This receptor was taken from a man between 18 and 35 years old who received the YFV17D yellow fever vaccine. V gene TRBV7-8 combines with J gene TRBJ2-6; 8 nucleotides align to TRBD1. The source material was PBMCs, sampled 15 days after the yellow fever booster vaccination. CDR3: CASSLSRGRSGANVLTF. CDR3 bases: TGTGCCAGCAGCTTAAGCAGGGGGCGCTCTGGGGCCAACGTCCTGACTTTC.